A single sample is the source of the 32 T cell receptor beta chains below, sequenced in a study of T cell clonotyping in hematopoietic cell transplantation. Time point meaning: recipient sample about 28 days before transplant, after cytoreduction. Measured with immunoSEQ multiplex PCR; TCRdb has only the in-frame clones, and not every one. The repertoire has more than 8,000 clones, more than 75% of them found once; the top ten carry 27%. This material consisted of peripheral blood mononuclear cells, taken before stem cell transplant. The receptor source for this set is a woman aged 60-70 years with acute myeloid leukemia. Some clones in this sample may be carry-over from other donors' samples.

V and J are TRBV5-5 and TRBJ2-7, with TRBD2 matching 9 bases. The CDR3 consists of 14 residues. The J segment lost 7 bases and the V segment lost 0 bases, leaving 5 bases of the junction unmatched. CDR1 SGHKS and CDR2 YYEKEE come from the germline V gene (reference sequence). The CDR3: CASSLEIAGDEQYV. The CDR3 DNA is TGTGCCAGCAGCTTGGAAATAGCGGGAGATGAGCAGTACGTC.

The rearrangement joins TRBV10-2 to TRBJ1-3; tentatively, D is TRBD1 (5 bases). Germline V lookup: CDR1 WSHSY, CDR2 SAAADI. Deletions cut 10 bases from V and 0 bases from J, with 10 bases between. CDR3 length equals 13 residues. In DNA, the CDR3 is TGCGCCACATCAGGGTACTCTGGAAACACCATATATTTT. It specifies CATSGYSGNTIYF.

This clone has only one observation. V gene TRBV4-2 combines with J gene TRBJ2-7; D is undetermined. CDR3 size: 15 residues. From germline, CDR1 is LGHNA and CDR2 YNFKEQ. V was cut by 1 base and J by 2 bases, with 12 bases left in between. The CDR3 DNA is TGTGCCAGCAGCCAAGTCTACGGGTTCGCCTACGAGCAGTACGTC. Translation gives CASSQVYGFAYEQYV.

CDR3 in DNA: TGCAGCGTTGAAGCGTCGGGAGGCGGCTACACCTTC. This sequence encodes CSVEASGGGYTF. V is TRBV29-1 and J is TRBJ1-2; no clear D gene. This CDR3 is 12 amino acids long. Germline assignment: CDR1 SQVTM and CDR2 ANQGSEA. V was clipped by 1 base and J by 8 bases, with 11 bases between them.

The genes are TRBV19 and TRBJ2-7; 8 positions match TRBD1. The CDR3 totals 15 residues. The V segment lost 3 bases and the J segment 0 bases; nucleotides outside the gene matches: 4. Germline V gene lookup returns CDR1 LNHDA and CDR2 SQIVND (reference sequence). CDR3 DNA sequence: TGTGCCAGTAGTATTCGGACAGGGAGCTCCTACGAGCAGTACTTC. Translation: CASSIRTGSSYEQYF.

This chain connects TRBV18 to TRBJ2-3; D gene unclear. V was clipped by 5 bases and J by 0 bases, with 9 bases between them. This CDR3 is built from 14 residues. Germline-derived CDR1 and CDR2 are KGHSH and LQKENI. CDR3 sequence (DNA): TGTGCCAGCTCATCCGGGTCTAGCACAGATACGCAGTATTTT. It codes for CASSSGSSTDTQYF.

The chain is built from TRBV28 and TRBJ2-1; 7 nucleotides align to TRBD2. The CDR3 totals 14 residues. The germline gives CDR1 MDHEN, CDR2 SYDVKM. The junction had 4 bases not matched to a gene; V was cut back by 2 bases and J by 6 bases. This CDR3 reads CASSLGVAGNEQFF. Here the CDR3 DNA reads TGTGCCAGCAGTTTAGGGGTAGCGGGCAATGAGCAGTTCTTC.

CDR3 sequence reads: CASSYQRTEHYGYTF. The CDR3 bases are TGTGCCAGCAGCTACCAGAGGACAGAACATTATGGCTACACCTTC. The chain recombines TRBV7-6 with TRBJ1-2, with a tentative D call TRBD1 (6 bases). The V end lost 4 bases, the J end lost 5 bases, and 17 bases lay between the germline ends. The germline gives CDR1 SGHVS, CDR2 FNYEAQ. This CDR3 contains 15 residues.

The chain joins TRBV27 to TRBJ2-1, with 7 bases fitting TRBD2. CDR3 length: 15 residues. V gave up 0 bases and J gave up 4 bases; unmatched junction bases: 3. CDR1 is MNHEY and CDR2 is SMNVEV in the germline V gene (reference sequence). The CDR3 reads CASSLSGRGYNEQFF. In DNA form, the CDR3 reads TGTGCCAGCAGTTTATCAGGGAGGGGATACAATGAGCAGTTCTTC.

A few counts support this clone. The V and J genes are TRBV6-6 and TRBJ2-1; TRBD2 agrees at 7 bases. This CDR3 is built from 16 residues. CDR1 and CDR2 (germline): MNHNY, SVGAGI (reference sequence). The trim removed 5 bases at V and 1 base at J, leaving 8 bases unmatched. The CDR3 DNA is TGTGCCAGCAGTACCGCAAGCGGGACGTCCTACAATGAGCAGTTCTTC. Translated, it gives CASSTASGTSYNEQFF.

The V and J genes are TRBV7-9 and TRBJ2-1; 10 bases align to TRBD2. CDR3 length: 13 residues. From germline, CDR1 is SEHNR and CDR2 FQNEAQ (reference sequence). DNA of the CDR3: TGTGCTGGAGCGGGAGGGCCGGACAATGAGCAGTTCTTC. Translated: CAGAGGPDNEQFF.

The V gene is TRBV11-3, the J gene TRBJ2-1; 12 bases line up with TRBD2. CDR1 is SGHNT and CDR2 is YENEEA in the germline V gene. V lost 5 bases and J lost 10; bases outside the gene matches: 9. The CDR3 loop spans 15 amino acids. In DNA form, the CDR3 reads TGTGCCAGCAGCGCTCCTAGCGGGAGGGGCAGGGAGCAGTTCTTC. Translating gives CASSAPSGRGREQFF.

This chain uses TRBV5-6 with TRBJ1-4; TRBD1 matches at 11 bases. Trimming took 3 bases from V and 8 from J; bases not matched to a gene: 15. Germline CDR1 is SGHDT and CDR2 is YYEEEE. CDR3 length equals 18 residues. The CDR3 sequence is CASSYRRDRGRSGEKLFF. CDR3 sequence (DNA): TGTGCCAGCAGCTACCGCCGGGACAGGGGGAGGTCTGGAGAAAAACTGTTTTTT.

The chain joins TRBV2 to TRBJ1-5; D is ambiguous. CDR1 and CDR2 (germline): SNHLY, FYNNEI. The CDR3 loop spans 14 amino acids. V lost 7 bases and J 0 bases, leaving 10 bases between the germline ends. CDR3 sequence reads: CASKLTYSNQPQHF. CDR3 DNA: TGTGCCAGCAAACTAACATATAGCAATCAGCCCCAGCATTTT.

The chain uses TRBV9 and TRBJ2-7, with 8 bases matching TRBD2. V shed 1 base and J 4 bases; nucleotides not matched to a gene: 7. Germline V gene sequence: CDR1 SGDLS, CDR2 YYNGEE. This CDR3 contains 15 residues. The CDR3 nucleotides read TGTGCCAGCAGCGTAAGTCCGGGAGGGGGTTACGAGCAGTACTTC. Its translation is CASSVSPGGGYEQYF.

The rearrangement joins TRBV6-1 to TRBJ2-7, with TRBD2 matching over 14 bases. CDR1 MNHNS and CDR2 SASEGT come from the germline V gene. The CDR3 loop spans 16 amino acids. The V and J ends lost 4 bases and 0 bases, in that order; junction bases with no gene match: 2. The CDR3 DNA follows: TGTGCCAGCAGTGGGGGGACTAGCGGGAGCTCCTACGAGCAGTACGTC. Its translation is CASSGGTSGSSYEQYV.

The genes are TRBV10-3 and TRBJ2-3; 7 bases are shared with TRBD1. Per germline, CDR1 ENHRY and CDR2 SYGVKD. Trimming cost V 6 bases and J 2 bases; bases outside gene matches: 8. This CDR3 has 15 residues. CDR3: CAIRYTGDPTDTQYF. The CDR3 DNA reads TGTGCCATCAGATACACAGGGGATCCCACAGATACGCAGTATTTT.

The gene calls are TRBV11-2 and TRBJ1-2; D may be TRBD1 (5 bases). CDR3 length equals 13 residues. Germline loops: CDR1 SGHAT, CDR2 FQNNGV. The ends were cut back, 1 base at V and 6 bases at J, with 9 bases in the middle. CDR3 sequence reads: CASSLARANGYTF. CDR3 DNA: TGTGCCAGCAGCTTAGCCAGGGCCAATGGCTACACCTTC.

This chain joins TRBV9 and TRBJ1-2, with a possible D match to TRBD1 (5 bases). The CDR3 runs to 14 residues. The V and J ends lost 0 bases and 5 bases respectively, with 11 bases between them. Germline values: CDR1 SGDLS, CDR2 YYNGEE. The CDR3 nucleotides read TGTGCCAGCAGCGTAGGTGGGGCTGGTTATGGCTACACCTTC. Amino acid sequence: CASSVGGAGYGYTF.

The chain carries TRBV11-3 and TRBJ2-7; 7 nucleotides line up with TRBD1. Germline CDR1 is SGHNT and CDR2 is YENEEA. The CDR3 totals 14 residues. The junction had 3 bases not matched to a gene; V was cut back by 4 bases and J by 0 bases. CDR3 residues: CASSYRGASYEQYV. The CDR3 nucleotides are TGTGCCAGCAGCTACAGGGGAGCCTCCTACGAGCAGTACGTC.

In the case of this clone: Other DNA sequences in this sample translate to the same CDR3. This rearrangement joins TRBV4-3 to TRBJ2-1; 10 nucleotides match TRBD2. The CDR3 spans 17 residues. Per germline, CDR1 LGHNA and CDR2 YSLEER. After removal of 0 bases from V and 6 bases from J, the junction contained 8 bases not matched to a gene. CDR3 residues: CASSQDPSGSGGNEQFF. The CDR3 DNA reads TGCGCCAGCAGCCAAGATCCTAGCGGGAGCGGTGGCAATGAGCAGTTCTTC.

The chain combines TRBV4-1 with TRBJ1-5, with no clear D. Germline loops: CDR1 MGHRA, CDR2 YSYEKL. The CDR3 is 15 amino acids. V lost 1 base and J lost 1, with 8 bases in between. The CDR3 spells CASSQAAISNQPQHF. The CDR3 DNA sequence: TGCGCCAGCAGCCAAGCTGCCATAAGCAATCAGCCCCAGCATTTT.

This rearrangement joins TRBV19 to TRBJ2-1; D is perhaps TRBD1 (6 bases). Per germline, CDR1 LNHDA and CDR2 SQIVND (reference sequence). CDR3 size: 15 residues. Between the trimmed V and J ends, which lost 8 bases and 3 bases, there was a span of 17 bases. CDR3 residues: CASSQGPLYYNEQFF. The DNA of the CDR3 is TGTGCCAGTTCTCAGGGGCCCCTCTACTACAATGAGCAGTTCTTC.

V and J are TRBV6-5 and TRBJ1-1; 7 bases align to TRBD1. Germline V gene sequence: CDR1 MNHEY, CDR2 SVGAGI. Trimming removed 0 bases from V and 7 bases from J; junction bases left unmatched: 8. The CDR3 consists of 15 residues. The CDR3 loop reads CASSYSTGLLGEAFF. CDR3 sequence (DNA): TGTGCCAGCAGTTACTCGACAGGGCTTTTGGGTGAAGCTTTCTTT.

This sequence joins TRBV7-8 and TRBJ2-7, with D uncertain. CDR3 length: 14 amino acids. V lost 5 bases and J 4 bases, leaving 15 bases between the germline ends. Germline values: CDR1 SGHVS, CDR2 FQNEAQ. CDR3 sequence reads: CASSHPNSGYEQYF. The CDR3 nucleotides read TGTGCCAGCAGCCACCCAAATAGTGGGTACGAGCAGTACTTC.

The rearrangement uses TRBV30 and TRBJ2-2, with D tentatively TRBD2 (6 bases). The V end lost 3 bases, the J end lost 1 base, and 18 bases lay between the germline ends. The CDR3 has 17 amino acids. Looked up from germline, CDR1 is GTSNPN and CDR2 is SVGIG (reference sequence). CDR3 sequence (DNA): TGTGCCTGGAGGGGGACGGAGGGTGCTGAGAACACCGGGGAGCTGTTTTTT. Amino acids: CAWRGTEGAENTGELFF. The whole variable domain, filled in from reference TRBV30 and TRBJ2-2, reads SQTIHQWPATLVQPVGSPLSLECTVEGTSNPNLYWYRQAAGRGLQLLFYSVGIGQISSEVPQNLSASRPQDRQFILSSKKLLLSDSGFYLCAWRGTEGAENTGELFFGEGSRLTVL.

This chain links TRBV28 with TRBJ2-7, with no clear D. Trimming removed 3 bases from V and 2 bases from J, with 14 bases in between. Per the germline V gene, CDR1 is MDHEN and CDR2 is SYDVKM. This CDR3 spans 15 amino acids. CDR3 residues: CASSFSVQSTYEQYF. Here the CDR3 DNA reads TGTGCCAGCAGTTTTTCAGTCCAAAGTACCTACGAGCAGTACTTC.

The V gene is TRBV29-1, the J gene TRBJ2-2, with D tentatively TRBD1 (5 bases). The CDR3 covers 13 residues. V lost 3 bases and J 2 bases, leaving 7 bases between the germline ends. Germline CDR1 is SQVTM and CDR2 is ANQGSEA. CDR3 nucleotide sequence: TGCAGCGTTGACAGGACAAACACCGGGGAGCTGTTTTTT. It codes for CSVDRTNTGELFF.

The rearrangement joins TRBV9 to TRBJ2-1, with 13 bases identical to TRBD2. This CDR3 is 15 amino acids long. J gave up 8 bases and V 4 bases, and 6 bases lay outside the gene matches. Germline V gene data show CDR1 as SGDLS and CDR2 as YYNGEE. CDR3 residues: CASSLRTSGSDEQFF. The CDR3 DNA reads TGTGCCAGCAGCCTCCGGACTAGCGGGAGCGATGAGCAGTTCTTC.

This clone came up once. The rearrangement uses TRBV29-1 and TRBJ2-7, with a weak D call TRBD1 (5 bases). V lost 4 bases and J 3 bases, leaving 10 bases between the germline ends. Germline lookup yields CDR1 SQVTM and CDR2 ANQGSEA. This CDR3 contains 12 residues. CDR3 sequence (DNA): TGCAGCGTTGCGGACACTTACTACGAGCAGTACTTC. As protein: CSVADTYYEQYF.

This clone was observed a single time. The V gene is TRBV18, the J gene TRBJ2-7; D unclear. There are 15 residues in the CDR3. The V end lost 2 bases, the J end lost 0 bases, and 11 bases lay between the germline ends. The germline V gene has CDR1 KGHSH and CDR2 LQKENI. The CDR3 coding sequence is TGTGCCAGCTCACCATCGTCATCCCTCTCCTACGAGCAGTACGTC. It encodes CASSPSSSLSYEQYV.

The CDR3 DNA is TGCAGCGTTGAACAGGGGGCCGGCTACGAGCAGTACTTC. Residues: CSVEQGAGYEQYF. The chain employs TRBV29-1 and TRBJ2-7; 8 bases are shared with TRBD1. CDR3 length equals 13 residues. The V segment lost 2 bases and the J segment 3 bases; nucleotides outside the gene matches: 3. Germline V CDR1 and CDR2: SQVTM, ANQGSEA.